Below, 30 T cell receptor beta chains from the same sample are listed, as sequenced in a study of identical twins. TCRdb reprocessed the 5' RACE reads with MiXCR, giving one entry per CDR3 protein. The sample records 210,000 or so distinct CDR3 sequences, roughly 7.5% being singletons. In addition, the sample was reused for a study of yellow fever vaccine responses in identical twins.

Sequencing was carried out using memory (CD45RO+) T cells sorted from blood. These receptors were collected from a woman aged 18-30 years in good health.

This clonotype was observed at least ten times. This rearrangement joins TRBV28 to TRBJ1-1; TRBD1 agrees at 9 bases. The CDR3 has 14 amino acids. The germline gives CDR1 MDHEN, CDR2 SYDVKM. The trim removed 6 bases at V and 7 bases at J, leaving 9 bases unmatched. CDR3 sequence reads: CASSPDRGVREAFF. The CDR3 DNA follows: TGTGCCAGCAGCCCTGACAGGGGGGTCCGTGAAGCTTTCTTT.

This clonotype showed up many times. This rearrangement joins TRBV15 to TRBJ2-3; D is unresolved. Germline values: CDR1 LNHNV, CDR2 YYDKDF (reference sequence). The CDR3 totals 14 residues. V lost 1 base to trimming and J lost 6 bases, with 11 bases between them. Here the CDR3 reads CATSRVSVWDTQYF. In nucleotides, the CDR3 is TGTGCCACCAGCAGAGTATCCGTATGGGATACGCAGTATTTT.

There are many counts of this clonotype. The chain couples TRBV24-1 to TRBJ2-1; D is unresolved. The CDR3 is 12 residues long. Germline V CDR1 and CDR2: KGHDR, SFDVKD. Trimming left V 1 base short and J 11 bases short, with 8 bases between. CDR3 sequence (DNA): TGTGCCACCAGTGATTTCCAGACGAAGCAGTTCTTC. Amino acids: CATSDFQTKQFF.

This clonotype has at least ten counts. One end of the junction fails to match germline, which may point to a read error. The J gene is TRBJ2-2, the V gene TRBV7-7; 14 bases line up with TRBD2. The CDR3 length is 15 residues. Per the germline V gene, CDR1 is SSHAT and CDR2 is FNYEAQ (reference sequence). The CDR3: CASSRGLAGAGELFF. CDR3 sequence (DNA): TGTGCTAGCAGCCGGGGACTAGCGGGAGCCGGGGAGCTGTTTTTT.

This clonotype has a handful of counts. This chain links TRBV21-1 with TRBJ2-3. TRBV21-1 is recorded as a pseudogene. The CDR3 runs 16 residues. The CDR3 here is CASSKRIRRRTDTQYF. CDR3 nucleotides: TGTGCCAGCAGCAAAAGGATCCGCAGACGCACAGATACGCAGTATTTT.

The table lists this clonotype with many counts. The chain combines TRBV7-8 with TRBJ2-1; D may match TRBD1 or TRBD2 (6 bases each). V lost 4 bases, J lost 6 bases, and 13 bases lay in between. The CDR3 length is 14 residues. The V gene's germline CDR1 is SGHVS and CDR2 FQNEAQ. Here the CDR3 DNA reads TGTGCCAGCAGCTCCCCCGGGGGCTCCAATGAGCAGTTCTTC. It encodes CASSSPGGSNEQFF.

This clonotype has ten or more counts. This chain joins TRBV9 and TRBJ2-5, with TRBD2 as a possible D gene (5 bases). Trimming removed 4 bases at V and 2 bases at J, with 15 bases between. CDR1 is SGDLS and CDR2 is YYNGEE in the germline V gene. The CDR3 has 15 residues. DNA of the CDR3: TGTGCCAGCAGCACCACGGACTCGACTCAAGAGACCCAGTACTTC. Residues: CASSTTDSTQETQYF.

This clonotype occurred a few times. V usage is TRBV7-2 and J usage is TRBJ1-5; D ambiguous. Germline CDR1 is SGHTA and CDR2 is FQGNSA. Deletions cut 5 bases from V and 7 bases from J, with 12 bases between. The CDR3 sequence is 13 residues long. As DNA, the CDR3 is TGTGCCAGCAGCCCCAGAGGAGAGCAGCCCCAGCATTTT. This encodes CASSPRGEQPQHF. Complete variable domain (other parts from reference TRBV7-2 and TRBJ1-5): GAGVSQSPSNKVTEKGKDVELRCDPISGHTALYWYRQSLGQGLEFLIYFQGNSAPDKSGLPSDRFSAERTGGSVSTLTIQRTQQEDSAVYLCASSPRGEQPQHFGDGTRLSIL.

This clonotype occurred a few times. The chain is built from TRBV11-2 and TRBJ2-7, with 12 bases identical to TRBD2. This CDR3 spans 15 amino acids. From germline, CDR1 is SGHAT and CDR2 FQNNGV. After removal of 2 bases from V and 5 bases from J, the junction contained 4 bases not matched to a gene. CDR3 sequence: CASSLLAGGSHEQYF. In DNA, the CDR3 is TGTGCCAGCAGCTTACTAGCGGGAGGGTCTCACGAGCAGTACTTC.

This clonotype was picked up a small number of times. The chain has TRBV6-1 and TRBJ2-7; 7 bases are a match to TRBD2. The CDR3 length is 16 residues. Germline CDR1 is MNHNS and CDR2 is SASEGT. J gave up 0 bases and V 5 bases, and 10 bases lay outside the gene matches. The CDR3 coding sequence is TGTGCCAGCAGTCGACCGCTAGCGGCGGGCTCCTACGAGCAGTACTTC. This gives the protein CASSRPLAAGSYEQYF.

This clonotype was detected ten times or more. The chain joins TRBV21-1 to TRBJ2-1; the table's D call of TRBD1 was not tested on the DNA. TRBV21-1 is described as a pseudogene. The CDR3 has 17 residues. The CDR3 region has the DNA TGTGCCAGCAGCAAACGGGGAGACAGAGGGTCCTACAATGAGCAGTTCTTC. This sequence encodes CASSKRGDRGSYNEQFF.

This clonotype has at least ten counts. V gene TRBV7-8 combines with J gene TRBJ1-4, with 7 bases identical to TRBD1. The germline CDR1 and CDR2 sequences are SGHVS and FQNEAQ. The CDR3 has 16 amino acids. Trimming removed 6 bases from V and 4 bases from J; junction bases left unmatched: 11. CDR3 amino acids: CASRERADRINEKLFF. CDR3 sequence (DNA): TGTGCCAGCAGGGAGAGGGCGGACAGGATTAATGAAAAACTGTTTTTT.

This clonotype was detected ten times or more. The rearrangement links TRBV6-5 to TRBJ2-3; the match to TRBD1 covers 10 bases. The V gene's germline CDR1 is MNHEY and CDR2 SVGAGI. There are 15 residues in the CDR3. Germline trimming cut 2 bases from V and 2 bases from J; bases unmatched to any gene: 1. The CDR3 protein is CASSYGTGDTDTQYF. Written as DNA, the CDR3 is TGTGCCAGCAGTTACGGGACAGGGGACACAGATACGCAGTATTTT.

At least ten counts were recorded for this clonotype. This chain uses TRBV7-9 with TRBJ2-3; D possibly corresponds to TRBD1 (6 bases). The V gene's germline CDR1 is SEHNR and CDR2 FQNEAQ (reference sequence). The CDR3 has 16 amino acids. V was shortened by 4 bases and J by 1 base, with 15 bases between the two germline ends. The CDR3 region is CASSYGQTSGTDTQYF. CDR3 nucleotide sequence: TGTGCCAGCAGCTACGGACAGACGTCGGGCACAGATACGCAGTATTTT.

This clonotype showed up many times. The CDR3 DNA is TGTGCCAGCAGTGACTCAGTCGCAAGCTCCTACAATGAGCAGTTCTTC. This encodes CASSDSVASSYNEQFF. V and J are TRBV6-4 and TRBJ2-1; D is unresolved. The germline CDR1 and CDR2 sequences are MRHNA and SNTAGT. The CDR3 extends over 16 amino acids. V shed 0 bases and J shed 0 bases, with 9 bases lying between them.

V is TRBV20-1 and J is TRBJ2-7; TRBD1 agrees at 9 bases. The junction had 11 bases not matched to a gene; V was cut back by 3 bases and J by 5 bases. The CDR3 is made up of 15 amino acids. CDR1 and CDR2 (germline): DFQATT, SNEGSKA (reference sequence). In DNA, the CDR3 is TGCAGTGCTAGGCCGTTGACAGGGGGTGACGACGAGCAGTACTTC. Protein product: CSARPLTGGDDEQYF.

This clonotype occurred a few times. The V and J genes are TRBV24-1 and TRBJ2-1; D call uncertain. V lost 7 bases and J lost 0, with 12 bases in between. Per germline, CDR1 KGHDR and CDR2 SFDVKD. The CDR3 has 15 residues. The CDR3, as DNA: TGTGCCACCAGCCATACAGAACCCTCCTACAATGAGCAGTTCTTC. Translating it yields CATSHTEPSYNEQFF.

In the case of this clonotype: One end of the junction varies from germline; a read error may be responsible. V gene TRBV7-7 combines with J gene TRBJ2-2; TRBD2 matches 7 bases. This CDR3 is built from 15 residues. Germline loops: CDR1 SSHAT, CDR2 FNYEAQ (reference sequence). The DNA of the CDR3 is TGTGCTAGCAGCTCCCGACTAGCCAACACCGGGGAGCTGTTTTTT. This translates into CASSSRLANTGELFF. Full variable domain (remainder filled in from reference TRBV7-7 and TRBJ2-2): GAGVSQSPRYKVTKRGQDVTLRCDPISSHATLYWYQQALGQGPEFLTYFNYEAQPDKSGLPSDRFSAERPEGSISTLTIQRTEQRDSAMYRCASSSRLANTGELFFGEGSRLTVL.

This chain connects TRBV6-1 to TRBJ2-5, with 15 nucleotides matching TRBD2. Per the germline V gene, CDR1 is MNHNS and CDR2 is SASEGT. CDR3 length equals 17 residues. Losses at the gene ends were 5 bases for V and 4 bases for J; bases not matched to a gene: 8. The CDR3 reads CASSKDPGLAGGETQYF. The CDR3 region has the DNA TGTGCCAGCAGTAAGGATCCGGGACTAGCGGGAGGAGAGACCCAGTACTTC.

There are many counts of this clonotype. The V gene is TRBV7-9, the J gene TRBJ2-7; TRBD1 agrees at 7 bases. CDR3 length: 14 amino acids. Germline V lookup: CDR1 SEHNR, CDR2 FQNEAQ (reference sequence). V lost 7 bases and J lost 5; bases outside the gene matches: 11. The CDR3 is CASTLTGKRDEQYF. The CDR3 nucleotides are TGTGCCAGCACTCTGACAGGGAAGAGAGACGAGCAGTACTTC. The full variable domain, its missing parts supplied by reference TRBV7-9 and TRBJ2-7, is DTGVSQNPRHKITKRGQNVTFRCDPISEHNRLYWYRQTLGQGPEFLTYFQNEAQLEKSRLLSDRFSAERPKGSFSTLEIQRTEQGDSAMYLCASTLTGKRDEQYFGPGTRLTVT.

This clonotype is deemed medium-sized. V gene TRBV6-2 or TRBV6-3 combines with J gene TRBJ2-7, with D possibly TRBD2 on 6 matching bases. Looked up from germline, CDR1 is MNHEY and CDR2 is SVGEGT. This CDR3 contains 13 residues. The V end was cut by 6 bases, the J end by 6 bases, with 15 bases between. The CDR3 protein is CASSYPLGGEQYF. CDR3 nucleotides: TGTGCCAGCAGCTACCCATTGGGGGGCGAGCAGTACTTC.

This clonotype showed up just a few times. The chain combines TRBV3-1 with TRBJ2-5, with 7 bases aligning to TRBD2. J lost 7 bases, V lost 4 bases, and 3 bases had no gene match. This CDR3 is built from 12 residues. Germline values: CDR1 LGHDT, CDR2 YNNKEL (reference sequence). The CDR3 nucleotides read TGTGCCAGCAGCCGACCGGGGGGGACCCAGTACTTC. Translating gives CASSRPGGTQYF.

At least ten counts were recorded for this clonotype. The V call is TRBV7-2, the J call TRBJ1-5; possible D gene TRBD1, 5 bases. Germline CDR1 reads SGHTA; CDR2 reads FQGNSA. Trimming removed 3 bases from V and 5 bases from J, with 14 bases in between. The CDR3 loop spans 15 amino acids. CDR3: CASSLGWVGDQPQHF. In DNA form, the CDR3 reads TGTGCCAGCAGCTTGGGGTGGGTGGGGGATCAGCCCCAGCATTTT.

This clonotype was seen ten or more times. This chain joins TRBV7-9 and TRBJ2-3; 9 nucleotides line up with TRBD1. The CDR3 is 15 amino acids. The ends lost 1 base at V and 5 bases at J; junction bases unmatched: 4. CDR1 SEHNR and CDR2 FQNEAQ come from the germline V gene (reference sequence). The CDR3 DNA reads as TGTGCCAGCAGCTTAGACGGACAGGGGAGAGATACGCAGTATTTT. Translating it yields CASSLDGQGRDTQYF.

V and J are TRBV15 and TRBJ2-1, with 7 bases fitting TRBD1. With 4 bases clipped from V and 4 bases from J, the junction kept 4 bases outside the gene matches. The CDR3 is 14 amino acids. CDR1 is LNHNV, CDR2 YYDKDF, per germline (reference sequence). CDR3 region: CATSNGQVYNEQFF. The CDR3, as DNA: TGTGCCACCAGCAATGGACAGGTTTACAATGAGCAGTTCTTC.

This clonotype was picked up many times. At one of its ends the junction is not consistent with the germline gene, which may arise from a read error. The genes are TRBV29-1 and TRBJ2-5; no definite D call. Per the germline V gene, CDR1 is SQVTM and CDR2 is ANQGSEA. CDR3 size: 13 residues. This CDR3 is CSVQDWAGRTQYF. CDR3 nucleotide sequence: TGCAGCGTTCAAGACTGGGCCGGCAGGACCCAGTACTTC.

In its sample, this clonotype was seen a few times. J is TRBJ2-2 and V is TRBV12-5; 12 positions agree with TRBD1. The CDR3 is 15 residues long. V was clipped by 6 bases and J by 7 bases; unmatched bases: 6. Germline CDR1 and CDR2: LGHNT and FRNRAP. CDR3 loop: CASGRGQGAGGELFF. CDR3 nucleotides: TGTGCTAGTGGCCGGGGACAGGGGGCAGGCGGGGAGCTGTTTTTT.

The V and J genes are TRBV20-1 and TRBJ2-3; D uncertain. This CDR3 is built from 15 residues. The germline V gene has CDR1 DFQATT and CDR2 SNEGSKA (reference sequence). Trimming pared 6 bases from V and 0 bases from J, leaving 16 bases between. The CDR3 nucleotides are TGCAGTGCCCCCAAAGTTCTGGCTAGCACAGATACGCAGTATTTT. This sequence encodes CSAPKVLASTDTQYF.

This clonotype showed up just a few times. The CDR3 region is CASSPGESAFF. The CDR3 DNA reads as TGTGCCAGCTCACCAGGGGAGTCCGCTTTCTTT. The V gene is TRBV18, the J gene TRBJ1-1, with unresolved D. The CDR3 extends over 11 amino acids. CDR1 and CDR2 (germline): KGHSH, LQKENI. The ends were cut back, 2 bases at V and 11 bases at J, with 9 bases in the middle.

In its sample, this clonotype was seen many times. The chain joins TRBV20-1 to TRBJ2-1; TRBD2 aligns across 7 bases. V lost 1 base, J lost 3 bases, and 6 bases stayed unmatched. CDR1 is DFQATT and CDR2 is SNEGSKA in the germline V gene (reference sequence). The CDR3 spans 15 residues. The CDR3 is CSARVLGRVYNEQFF. The CDR3 DNA sequence: TGCAGTGCTAGAGTTTTGGGGAGGGTCTACAATGAGCAGTTCTTC.